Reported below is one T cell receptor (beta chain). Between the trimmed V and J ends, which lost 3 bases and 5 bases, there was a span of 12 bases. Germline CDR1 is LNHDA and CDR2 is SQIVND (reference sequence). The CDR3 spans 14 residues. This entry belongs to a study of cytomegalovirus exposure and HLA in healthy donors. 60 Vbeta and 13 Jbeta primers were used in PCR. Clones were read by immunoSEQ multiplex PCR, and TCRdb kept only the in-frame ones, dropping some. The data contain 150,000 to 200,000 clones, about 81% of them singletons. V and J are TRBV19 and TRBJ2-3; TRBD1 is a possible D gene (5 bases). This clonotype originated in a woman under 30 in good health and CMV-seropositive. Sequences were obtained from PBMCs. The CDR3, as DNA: TGTGCCAGTAGTATTGGGCGTGACAGAGATACGCAGTATTTT. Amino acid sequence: CASSIGRDRDTQYF.